This TCR beta chain comes out of a study of early T cells in non-severe SARS-CoV-2 infection. V was pared by 4 bases and J by 7 bases, with 7 bases between. This CDR3 region has 10 residues. Germline V gene lookup returns CDR1 SQVTM and CDR2 ANQGSEA. TCRdb reprocessed the 5' RACE reads via MiXCR and lists one record per CDR3 protein. The repertoire has roughly 92,000 distinct CDR3 sequences, approximately 12% of them found once; the top ten carry around 4.3%. The chain is built from TRBV29-1 and TRBJ1-2; D is perhaps TRBD1 (5 bases). This clonotype was sampled from an adult who was a healthcare worker with PCR-confirmed SARS-CoV-2 infection or an uninfected control (not recorded which). The material sequenced was whole blood, taken at baseline. CDR3 loop: CSVATGGYTF. The CDR3 bases are TGCAGCGTTGCAACAGGTGGCTACACCTTC.